This T cell receptor beta chain is from a study of post-analysis software for immune sequencing data. In the study overall: Multiple sclerosis in the patients followed relapsing-remitting, secondary progressive and progressive-relapsing courses. Study outcomes and limitations: Five TRBV segments (TRBV5-6, TRBV5-1 and TRBV20-1 among them) occurred more frequently in patients than in controls. Significantly lower normalized Chao1 diversity was seen in multiple sclerosis patients than in controls. Same-batch samples co-clustered strongly by F measure.

Researchers reported that TCR beta cDNA libraries carried unique molecular identifiers. cDNA molecules numbering approximately 500,000 came from roughly 1 to 10 million T cells. MiXCR, run by TCRdb on the PCR reads, gives a single entry per CDR3 protein. The sample records hundreds of thousands of distinct CDR3 sequences, approximately 38% being singletons. For this clonotype: Its specificity is not known.

The CDR3 contains 16 residues. Deletions cut 5 bases from V and 0 bases from J, with 15 bases between. In germline, CDR1 is MNHEY, CDR2 SMNVEV (reference sequence). The J gene is TRBJ2-3, the V gene TRBV27, with D hard to call. This clonotype was obtained from a girl under 18 with multiple sclerosis. Sequencing used blood. Here the CDR3 reads CASSSAVYSSTDTQYF. CDR3 bases: TGTGCCAGCAGTAGCGCCGTCTATTCTAGCACAGATACGCAGTATTTT.